The 24 T cell receptor beta chains reported below all come from one sample, sequenced in a study of T-cell reconstitution after alpha-beta-depleted transplantation in children. Unique molecular identifiers were built into the TCRbeta library. From the PCR reads, TCRdb called clonotypes with MiXCR, one entry per CDR3 protein. This sample carries about 610,000 distinct CDR3 sequences, roughly a tenth of them seen once, and the ten largest clones take approximately 4.1%. Sequenced material: PBMCs from the stem cell graft donor, taken from the stem cell graft. The receptors shown here come from a human donor who donated a stem cell graft to a child with acute myeloid leukemia.

The chain combines TRBV14 with TRBJ1-6, with D perhaps matching TRBD1 (6 bases). The germline gives CDR1 SGHDN, CDR2 FVKESK. V dropped 1 base and J dropped 4 bases, with 8 bases sitting between them. The CDR3 contains 15 residues. The CDR3 region is CASSQAQGYNSPLHF. CDR3 coding DNA: TGTGCCAGCAGCCAAGCCCAGGGGTATAATTCACCCCTCCACTTT.

This clonotype was seen many times. This chain connects TRBV4-3 to TRBJ2-1; 7 bases line up with TRBD1. The CDR3 length is 15 residues. Trimming at V came to 1 base and at J to 2 bases, leaving 2 bases not matched to a gene. Germline CDR1 and CDR2: LGHNA and YSLEER. Here the CDR3 reads CASSQGQGTYNEQFF. CDR3 bases: TGCGCCAGCAGCCAAGGACAGGGAACCTACAATGAGCAGTTCTTC.

Notes on this clonotype: Germline is not matched at one junction end, which may reflect a read error. The chain recombines TRBV7-7 with TRBJ2-3; D is undetermined. From germline, CDR1 is SSHAT and CDR2 FNYEAQ (reference sequence). This CDR3 contains 13 residues. DNA of the CDR3: TGTGCTAGCAGCATCCTGGACGGGGATACGCAGTATTTT. Protein sequence: CASSILDGDTQYF.

The table lists this clonotype with a few counts. This chain connects TRBV5-1 to TRBJ2-3; maybe TRBD2 (7 bases). Germline V gene sequence: CDR1 SGHRS, CDR2 YFSETQ. There are 15 residues in the CDR3. V lost 6 bases and J 3 bases, leaving 17 bases between the germline ends. CDR3 in amino acids: CASTPWGGTTDTQYF. CDR3 DNA sequence: TGCGCCAGCACCCCCTGGGGGGGGACAACAGATACGCAGTATTTT.

This clonotype has just a few counts. The chain links TRBV4-3 to TRBJ2-7; D tentatively fits TRBD1 or TRBD2 (5 bases each). The CDR3 totals 15 residues. The V end was cut by 5 bases, the J end by 4 bases, with 18 bases between. Germline assignment: CDR1 LGHNA and CDR2 YSLEER. DNA of the CDR3: TGCGCCAGCAGCGAACTCAGGGAGTCTTGGTACGAGCAGTACTTC. Translated, it gives CASSELRESWYEQYF.

J is TRBJ2-7 and V is TRBV27; 9 bases map to TRBD2. The CDR3 is 15 residues long. Germline CDR1 MNHEY, CDR2 SMNVEV (reference sequence). Trimming at V came to 5 bases and at J to 3 bases, leaving 8 bases not matched to a gene. The CDR3 loop reads CASSTLAGLGYEQYF. In nucleotides, the CDR3 is TGTGCCAGCAGTACCCTAGCGGGACTTGGCTACGAGCAGTACTTC.

In its sample, this clonotype was seen many times. The chain links TRBV11-2 to TRBJ2-2; D gene unclear. Germline CDR1 is SGHAT and CDR2 is FQNNGV. The CDR3 is made up of 15 amino acids. V was trimmed by 0 bases and J by 1 base, leaving 6 bases between them. CDR3 loop: CASSLDPGNTGELFF. The CDR3 nucleotides read TGTGCCAGCAGCTTAGACCCCGGGAACACCGGGGAGCTGTTTTTT.

This clonotype came up once. The chain employs TRBV11-2 and TRBJ2-1, with 11 bases matching TRBD2. The junction had 6 bases not matched to a gene; V was cut back by 4 bases and J by 7 bases. From germline, CDR1 is SGHAT and CDR2 FQNNGV. This CDR3 contains 15 residues. This CDR3 reads CASSCELAGVNEQFF. CDR3 DNA: TGTGCCAGCAGCTGTGAACTAGCGGGAGTAAATGAGCAGTTCTTC.

This clonotype was seen repeatedly, ten times or more. The rearrangement links TRBV6-5 to TRBJ2-1, with D unclear. This CDR3 spans 15 amino acids. Germline CDR1 reads MNHEY; CDR2 reads SVGAGI. V was trimmed by 0 bases and J by 0 bases, leaving 6 bases between them. CDR3 coding DNA: TGTGCCAGCAGTTACTCGGATTTCTCCTACAATGAGCAGTTCTTC. Amino acids: CASSYSDFSYNEQFF.

This clonotype showed up many times. The chain is built from TRBV30 and TRBJ2-7; D perhaps matches TRBD2 (6 bases). Germline-derived CDR1 and CDR2 are GTSNPN and SVGIG (reference sequence). The CDR3 spans 12 residues. Trimming cost V 2 bases and J 6 bases, with 11 bases left between them. CDR3 loop: CAWSSTSSEQYF. The CDR3 nucleotides are TGTGCCTGGAGTTCTACTAGCTCCGAGCAGTACTTC.

The rearrangement uses TRBV20-1 and TRBJ2-5; D is ambiguous. CDR3 length: 13 amino acids. V dropped 5 bases and J dropped 0 bases, with 10 bases sitting between them. Germline V gene lookup returns CDR1 DFQATT and CDR2 SNEGSKA (reference sequence). The CDR3 here is CSALKRNQETQYF. CDR3 sequence (DNA): TGCAGTGCTCTTAAAAGGAACCAAGAGACCCAGTACTTC.

In its sample, this clonotype was seen a few times. V is TRBV4-2 and J is TRBJ2-6; 7 bases are shared with TRBD1. Trimming removed 5 bases from V and 2 bases from J; junction bases left unmatched: 15. CDR3 length equals 19 residues. CDR1 LGHNA and CDR2 YNFKEQ come from the germline V gene. CDR3 coding DNA: TGTGCCAGCAGCACGAGACCGGGACAGAGAAAAACTGGGGCCAACGTCCTGACTTTC. Translation gives CASSTRPGQRKTGANVLTF.

The chain combines TRBV27 with TRBJ2-1; perhaps TRBD2 as D (6 bases). In germline, CDR1 is MNHEY, CDR2 SMNVEV (reference sequence). The CDR3 length is 15 residues. V was shortened by 3 bases and J by 5 bases, with 14 bases between the two germline ends. The CDR3 protein is CASSLGLASNNEQFF. The CDR3 nucleotides are TGTGCCAGCAGTTTGGGGCTAGCGAGCAACAATGAGCAGTTCTTC.

The sample holds a few counts of this clonotype. This rearrangement joins TRBV9 to TRBJ2-7; 7 nucleotides align to TRBD1. Germline-derived CDR1 and CDR2 are SGDLS and YYNGEE. The CDR3 length is 14 residues. V shed 1 base and J 3 bases; nucleotides not matched to a gene: 4. The CDR3 sequence: CASSVSRQGYEQYF. As DNA, the CDR3 is TGTGCCAGCAGCGTATCCCGACAGGGCTACGAGCAGTACTTC.

The chain recombines TRBV12-5 with TRBJ2-5, with 8 bases aligning to TRBD2. After removal of 2 bases from V and 1 base from J, the junction contained 9 bases not matched to a gene. Germline V gene sequence: CDR1 LGHNT, CDR2 FRNRAP. The CDR3 is 17 residues long. CDR3 protein: CASGLPRGGRPQETQYF. CDR3 in DNA: TGTGCTAGTGGTTTGCCCCGGGGGGGGCGCCCCCAAGAGACCCAGTACTTC.

V and J are TRBV12-3 or TRBV12-4 and TRBJ2-1; TRBD2 matches at 8 bases. V shed 7 bases, J shed 6 bases, and the junction held 11 bases outside the gene matches. The CDR3 is 15 amino acids. CDR3 residues: CASNRGGGPRNEQFF. DNA of the CDR3: TGTGCCAGCAATCGGGGGGGAGGGCCTCGCAATGAGCAGTTCTTC.

The gene calls are TRBV29-1 and TRBJ2-5, with TRBD2 matching 12 bases. The CDR3 runs 16 residues. V shed 6 bases, J shed 2 bases, and the junction held 10 bases outside the gene matches. The germline gives CDR1 SQVTM, CDR2 ANQGSEA. DNA of the CDR3: TGCAGCGTAGTTTGGACTAGCGGGAACCCACAAGAGACCCAGTACTTC. Translating gives CSVVWTSGNPQETQYF.

This clonotype turned up a few times. V usage is TRBV7-6 and J usage is TRBJ2-1, with D possibly TRBD2 on 5 matching bases. Trimming removed 1 base from V and 5 bases from J, with 12 bases in between. This CDR3 is 15 amino acids long. The germline gives CDR1 SGHVS, CDR2 FNYEAQ. The CDR3 DNA follows: TGTGCCAGCAGCTTAGGGAGGTCATGGCACAATGAGCAGTTCTTC. Its protein product is CASSLGRSWHNEQFF.

This chain uses TRBV6-1 with TRBJ2-2; 10 positions match TRBD1. The germline V gene encodes CDR1 MNHNS and CDR2 SASEGT. This CDR3 is 15 amino acids long. V was clipped by 7 bases and J by 9 bases; unmatched bases: 11. CDR3 bases: TGTGCCAGCATGCTCACCGGGACAGGGGTTTGGGAGCTGTTTTTT. Encoded protein: CASMLTGTGVWELFF.

The gene calls are TRBV3-1 and TRBJ1-2; D is unclear. The CDR3 contains 15 residues. V shed 0 bases and J shed 8 bases, with 16 bases lying between them. Germline V CDR1 and CDR2: LGHDT, YNNKEL (reference sequence). The DNA for the CDR3 is TGTGCCAGCAGCCAAGACTTGGGCCCGGCGAGCGGCTACACCTTC. It specifies CASSQDLGPASGYTF. The complete variable domain, with remaining parts taken from reference TRBV3-1 and TRBJ1-2, reads DTAVSQTPKYLVTQMGNDKSIKCEQNLGHDTMYWYKQDSKKFLKIMFSYNNKELIINETVPNRFSPKSPDKAHLNLHINSLELGDSAVYFCASSQDLGPASGYTFGSGTRLTVV.

V usage is TRBV12-3 or TRBV12-4 and J usage is TRBJ2-7; TRBD2 matches 12 bases. The CDR3 covers 14 residues. V lost 2 bases, J lost 10 bases, and 6 bases stayed unmatched. Written as DNA, the CDR3 is TGTGCCAGCAGTTTAACAACTAGCGGGAGGAAACAGTACTTC. It specifies CASSLTTSGRKQYF.

This clonotype has just a few counts. The rearrangement links TRBV7-2 to TRBJ1-6, with a possible D match to TRBD1 (6 bases). Trimming cost V 1 base and J 12 bases, with 10 bases left between them. The CDR3 spans 13 residues. CDR1 SGHTA and CDR2 FQGNSA come from the germline V gene. CDR3 protein: CASSLDRARPLHF. Written as DNA, the CDR3 is TGTGCCAGCAGCTTAGACAGGGCCAGACCCCTCCACTTT.

This rearrangement joins TRBV3-1 to TRBJ2-7; 11 bases line up with TRBD2. Germline V CDR1 and CDR2: LGHDT, YNNKEL (reference sequence). The ends lost 6 bases at V and 5 bases at J; junction bases unmatched: 6. This CDR3 spans 14 amino acids. CDR3 sequence reads: CASRLAGVLNEQYF. DNA of the CDR3: TGTGCCAGCAGACTAGCGGGAGTGCTCAACGAGCAGTACTTC.

This clonotype occurred a few times. The chain links TRBV7-3 to TRBJ2-3, with 12 bases identical to TRBD2. Germline V gives CDR1 SGHTA, CDR2 FQGTGA. CDR3 size: 16 residues. Germline trimming cut 5 bases from V and 2 bases from J; bases unmatched to any gene: 5. The CDR3 bases are TGTGCCAGCAGCCAGACTAGCGGGAGTCCCACAGATACGCAGTATTTT. This sequence encodes CASSQTSGSPTDTQYF. The variable domain in full, completed from reference TRBV7-3 and TRBJ2-3, reads GAGVSQTPSNKVTEKGKYVELRCDPISGHTALYWYRQSLGQGPEFLIYFQGTGAADDSGLPNDRFFAVRPEGSVSTLKIQRTERGDSAVYLCASSQTSGSPTDTQYFGPGTRLTVL.